This T cell receptor beta chain was recorded in a study of CD8 T cells in Susac syndrome. Study-level findings and limits: Individuals included in the TCR sequencing and HLA analysis were acknowledged by the study to be relatively few in number.

About 0.5 to 1 ug RNA was reverse transcribed with random hexamers. With immunoSEQ multiplex PCR, TCR beta CDR3 was amplified across 54 Vbeta and 13 Jbeta. TCRdb re-analysed the immunoSEQ multiplex PCR reads in MiXCR, keeping a single row per CDR3 protein. The sample includes some 70,000 distinct CDR3 sequences, around 95% of them seen just once. The CDR3 extends over 13 amino acids. Germline loops: CDR1 SEHNR, CDR2 FQNEAQ (reference sequence). V lost 3 bases, J lost 2 bases, and 7 bases lay in between. A note on this clonotype: The antigen remains undetermined.

TCR beta from blood CD8+ and CD4+ T cells was sequenced. TEMRA cells were enriched by FACS, and CD4+ and CD8+ T cells were negatively isolated. The source material was CD8+ T cells from PBMCs. The sequence derives from a human donor with multiple sclerosis. This chain joins TRBV7-9 and TRBJ1-1; no reliable D call. CDR3 region: CASSFEVNTEAFF. CDR3 sequence (DNA): TGTGCCAGCAGCTTTGAGGTTAACACTGAAGCTTTCTTT.